One sample yielded the 7 T cell receptor beta chains listed below, sequenced in a study of cytomegalovirus exposure and HLA in healthy donors. Both 60 Vbeta primers and 13 Jbeta primers went into the PCR. This table comes from immunoSEQ multiplex PCR, and its TCRdb copy is limited to in-frame clones, with some not included. The table shows approximately 300,000 clones, with just under 85% occurring only once. The sequencing input was PBMCs. These receptor sequences come from a middle-aged woman in good health and CMV-seropositive.

The V and J genes are TRBV30 and TRBJ2-7, with D possibly being TRBD1 (6 bases). The V gene lost 5 bases and the J gene lost 5 bases, with 10 bases spanning the gap. CDR3 length: 11 amino acids. Per the germline V gene, CDR1 is GTSNPN and CDR2 is SVGIG (reference sequence). In DNA, the CDR3 is TGTGCCTGGGAACAGGGACACGAGCAGTACTTC. The encoded protein is CAWEQGHEQYF.

The DNA of the CDR3 is TGTGCCAGTAGTAACACGCCCCGACACGAGAATTACGAGCAGTACTTC. It codes for CASSNTPRHENYEQYF. V and J are TRBV19 and TRBJ2-7; D uncertain. Looked up from germline, CDR1 is LNHDA and CDR2 is SQIVND (reference sequence). The CDR3 length is 16 residues. Trimming left V 4 bases short and J 4 bases short, with 20 bases between.

J is TRBJ1-5 and V is TRBV5-8; TRBD1 might be the D (6 bases). The V end was cut by 5 bases, the J end by 3 bases, with 12 bases between. CDR1 SGHTS and CDR2 YDEGEE come from the germline V gene. This CDR3 has 14 amino acids. The CDR3 region is CASRTTGNNQPQHF. The CDR3 DNA reads TGTGCCAGCAGGACTACAGGGAACAATCAGCCCCAGCATTTT. Filled out from reference TRBV5-8 and TRBJ1-5, the complete variable domain reads EAGVTQSPTHLIKTRGQQATLRCSPISGHTSVYWYQQALGLGLQFLLWYDEGEERNRGNFPPRFSGRQFPNYSSELNVNALELEDSALYLCASRTTGNNQPQHFGDGTRLSIL.

This chain uses TRBV29-1 with TRBJ1-1; D is unclear. Trimming took 6 bases from V and 1 from J, leaving 12 bases between them. This CDR3 contains 13 residues. Germline CDR1 is SQVTM and CDR2 is ANQGSEA. The CDR3 sequence is CSVEAVANTEAFF. The CDR3 nucleotides read TGCAGCGTGGAGGCAGTGGCGAACACTGAAGCTTTCTTT.

The rearrangement links TRBV6-1 to TRBJ1-4; D unresolved. This CDR3 spans 13 amino acids. Germline-derived CDR1 and CDR2 are MNHNS and SASEGT. With 1 base removed from V and 8 bases from J, the gap between germline ends came to 8 bases. The CDR3 sequence: CASSEGLEEKLFF. CDR3 DNA sequence: TGTGCCAGCAGTGAAGGGTTGGAGGAAAAACTGTTTTTT.

DNA for the CDR3: TGCGCCAGCAGGGCCGGGACAGGGTTCGTTGGGGCTAATGAAAAACTGTTTTTT. This translates into CASRAGTGFVGANEKLFF. The gene calls are TRBV4-3 and TRBJ1-4; TRBD1 aligns across 9 bases. The J segment lost 3 bases and the V segment lost 6 bases, leaving 14 bases of the junction unmatched. The CDR3 runs 18 residues. Germline loops: CDR1 LGHNA, CDR2 YSLEER.

V gene TRBV28 combines with J gene TRBJ1-5, with D unresolved. Trimming shortened V by 5 bases and J by 2 bases, and 13 bases separated the two germline ends. The CDR3 spans 15 residues. Germline CDR1 is MDHEN and CDR2 is SYDVKM. In DNA, the CDR3 is TGTGCCAGCAGTCCCCCGGGGTCGGGCAATCAGCCCCAGCATTTT. It is translated as CASSPPGSGNQPQHF.